A selection of T cell receptor beta chains follows, all from one sample in a study of T cell repertoires in cytomegalovirus infection. TCRdb called the reads again in MiXCR, with one record for every CDR3 protein. The sample carries around 430,000 distinct CDR3 sequences, approximately 46% recorded once. Their specific antigens are unknown. The source material was cultured PBMCs, sampled from culture after CMV antigen stimulation. The receptors derive from a human donor in good health (CMV status not recorded). Some clones in this sample may be carry-over from other donors' samples. Each CDR3 is given with its conserved first and last residue. Each record gives: J gene, V gene, D gene, clone size, CDR3 DNA, CDR3 protein. The D gene is left open where the match is weak. Expanded clones get a size class; other rows say once, few or many, or leave the size out.

j_gene: TRBJ2-1
v_gene: TRBV20-1
d_gene: TRBD2
abundance: NA
CDR3nt: TGCAGTGCTAGCGGGACTAGCGGGAGGGCTGAGCAGTTCTTC
CDR3aa: CSASGTSGRAEQFF

j_gene: TRBJ2-1
v_gene: TRBV7-2
d_gene: TRBD1
abundance: few
CDR3nt: TGTGCCAGCAGCTCAGGACAGGGGTCCTCCAATGAGCAGTTCTTC
CDR3aa: CASSSGQGSSNEQFF

j_gene: TRBJ1-2
v_gene: TRBV28
d_gene: NA
abundance: NA
CDR3nt: TGTGCCAGCAGTTCGCGCCCTAGGGGTGGCTACACCTTC
CDR3aa: CASSSRPRGGYTF

j_gene: TRBJ2-7
v_gene: TRBV7-2
d_gene: TRBD2
abundance: NA
CDR3nt: TGTGCCAGCAGCTTAACGACTAGCGGGGTCCGAGAGCAGTACTTC
CDR3aa: CASSLTTSGVREQYF

j_gene: TRBJ1-2
v_gene: TRBV24-1
d_gene: NA
abundance: NA
CDR3nt: TGTGCCACCAGTCAGGGAAGCGGGTATGGCTACACCTTC
CDR3aa: CATSQGSGYGYTF

j_gene: TRBJ2-7
v_gene: TRBV7-8
d_gene: NA
abundance: NA
CDR3nt: TGTGCCAGCAGCTTAGTCGCGGACAACTACGAGCAGTACTTC
CDR3aa: CASSLVADNYEQYF

j_gene: TRBJ1-4
v_gene: TRBV7-2
d_gene: NA
abundance: NA
CDR3nt: TGTGCCAGCAGCAAACAGCTTACCCTTGCAACTAATGAAAAACTGTTTTTT
CDR3aa: CASSKQLTLATNEKLFF

j_gene: TRBJ2-5
v_gene: TRBV27
d_gene: NA
abundance: NA
CDR3nt: TGTGCCAGCAGTTTAACCCGGACCCAAGAGACCCAGTACTTC
CDR3aa: CASSLTRTQETQYF

j_gene: TRBJ2-1
v_gene: TRBV27
d_gene: NA
abundance: NA
CDR3nt: TGTGCCAGCAGTTTAACCCCAGGACTACTCTACAATGAGCAGTTCTTC
CDR3aa: CASSLTPGLLYNEQFF

j_gene: TRBJ2-1
v_gene: TRBV7-2
d_gene: TRBD1
abundance: NA
CDR3nt: TGTGCCAGCAGGTCGCGGCAGGGGGATGGTGGTGAGCAGTTCTTC
CDR3aa: CASRSRQGDGGEQFF

j_gene: TRBJ2-1
v_gene: TRBV27
d_gene: TRBD1
abundance: NA
CDR3nt: TGTGCCAGCAGTCCCCAGACAGGGGGCTCCTACAATGAGCAGTTCTTC
CDR3aa: CASSPQTGGSYNEQFF

j_gene: TRBJ1-5
v_gene: TRBV20-1
d_gene: NA
abundance: NA
CDR3nt: TGCAGTGCTAGAGATACCTTACAGGGTAATCAGCCCCAGCATTTT
CDR3aa: CSARDTLQGNQPQHF

j_gene: TRBJ2-7
v_gene: TRBV6-8
d_gene: TRBD2
abundance: NA
CDR3nt: TGTGCCAGCAGTTACCAGGGACTAGTCAACGAGCAGTACTTC
CDR3aa: CASSYQGLVNEQYF

j_gene: TRBJ2-7
v_gene: TRBV6-1
d_gene: NA
abundance: NA
CDR3nt: TGTGCCAGCAGGACGACCTGGTACGGGCAGCAGTACTTC
CDR3aa: CASRTTWYGQQYF

j_gene: TRBJ1-2
v_gene: TRBV7-2
d_gene: TRBD1
abundance: few
CDR3nt: TGTGCCAGCAGCTTCAGACAGGGTCAGGATGGCTACACCTTC
CDR3aa: CASSFRQGQDGYTF

j_gene: TRBJ2-7
v_gene: TRBV7-2
d_gene: NA
abundance: NA
CDR3nt: TGTGCCAGCAGCTTAGATCGGACATCGATTTACGAGCAGTACTTC
CDR3aa: CASSLDRTSIYEQYF

j_gene: TRBJ1-5
v_gene: TRBV19
d_gene: NA
abundance: NA
CDR3nt: TGTGCCAGTAGTAACGTGGAGGGGGGTCAGCCCCAGCATTTT
CDR3aa: CASSNVEGGQPQHF

j_gene: TRBJ2-2
v_gene: TRBV7-8
d_gene: NA
abundance: many
CDR3nt: TGTGCCAGCAGCTTATCGGCCCACGTGGCCCCGGCGGGGGAGCTGTTTTTT
CDR3aa: CASSLSAHVAPAGELFF

j_gene: TRBJ2-1
v_gene: TRBV12-3/TRBV12-4
d_gene: NA
abundance: few
CDR3nt: TGTGCCAGCAGTTTAGCGCTGGCCGGGGGTCACTACAATGAGCAGTTCTTC
CDR3aa: CASSLALAGGHYNEQFF

j_gene: TRBJ2-7
v_gene: TRBV5-4
d_gene: NA
abundance: once
CDR3nt: TGTGCCAGCAGCCGTGGCGCCTACTACGAGCAGTACTTC
CDR3aa: CASSRGAYYEQYF

j_gene: TRBJ2-5
v_gene: TRBV5-6
d_gene: NA
abundance: few
CDR3nt: TGTGCCAGCAGCCAGACCAGAGAGACCCAGTACTTC
CDR3aa: CASSQTRETQYF

j_gene: TRBJ1-1
v_gene: TRBV4-1
d_gene: NA
abundance: few
CDR3nt: TGCGCCAGCAGCCAAGGAACGGTGGGGACCACTGAAGCTTTCTTT
CDR3aa: CASSQGTVGTTEAFF

j_gene: TRBJ2-1
v_gene: TRBV7-2
d_gene: TRBD2
abundance: few
CDR3nt: TGTGCCAGCAGCCTACTAGCGAGATCCTACAATGAGCAGTTCTTC
CDR3aa: CASSLLARSYNEQFF

j_gene: TRBJ2-2
v_gene: TRBV4-1
d_gene: NA
abundance: NA
CDR3nt: TGCGCCAGCCGCCTCACACCACTGGACACTCTTTCCGGGGAGCTGTTTTTT
CDR3aa: CASRLTPLDTLSGELFF

j_gene: TRBJ2-1
v_gene: TRBV7-2
d_gene: NA
abundance: few
CDR3nt: TGTGCCAGCAGCTTGGGGCCAGGAGACTACAATGAGCAGTTCTTC
CDR3aa: CASSLGPGDYNEQFF

j_gene: TRBJ1-1
v_gene: TRBV7-2
d_gene: NA
abundance: NA
CDR3nt: TGTGCCAGCAGCGCCATGGGGAAGTTTGGGGGGGGAACTGAAGCTTTCTTT
CDR3aa: CASSAMGKFGGGTEAFF

j_gene: TRBJ1-2
v_gene: TRBV7-6
d_gene: NA
abundance: NA
CDR3nt: TGTGCCAGCAGCTCGCCTGTAGGGTCAGGCTACACCTTC
CDR3aa: CASSSPVGSGYTF

j_gene: TRBJ2-5
v_gene: TRBV20-1
d_gene: NA
abundance: NA
CDR3nt: TGCAGTGCTAGAGATCAAGACTTGAGGGTAGGCGGAGAGACCCAGTACTTC
CDR3aa: CSARDQDLRVGGETQYF

j_gene: TRBJ2-5
v_gene: TRBV10-3
d_gene: TRBD2
abundance: few
CDR3nt: TGTGCCATCAGTGACCCCACTAGCGGGGGGCTCACCGAGACCCAGTACTTC
CDR3aa: CAISDPTSGGLTETQYF

j_gene: TRBJ2-7
v_gene: TRBV6-8
d_gene: NA
abundance: NA
CDR3nt: TGTGCCAGCAGTTACTCGGTCGGGGGACGCGAGCAGTACTTC
CDR3aa: CASSYSVGGREQYF

j_gene: TRBJ1-1
v_gene: TRBV7-9
d_gene: NA
abundance: NA
CDR3nt: TGTGCCAGCAGAACCCTTCGAGGACAGAGCAACACTGAAGCTTTCTTT
CDR3aa: CASRTLRGQSNTEAFF

j_gene: TRBJ1-4
v_gene: TRBV11-2
d_gene: NA
abundance: NA
CDR3nt: TGTGCCAGCAGCTTAGCCCGAGTTAATGAAAAACTGTTTTTT
CDR3aa: CASSLARVNEKLFF

j_gene: TRBJ1-1
v_gene: TRBV7-9
d_gene: NA
abundance: few
CDR3nt: TGTGCCAGCAGCTTAAAACAGGCGACTGAAGCTTTCTTT
CDR3aa: CASSLKQATEAFF

j_gene: TRBJ2-5
v_gene: TRBV20-1
d_gene: NA
abundance: NA
CDR3nt: TGCAGTGCGAGTTCGGACCCCCTGGAGACCCAGTACTTC
CDR3aa: CSASSDPLETQYF

j_gene: TRBJ2-1
v_gene: TRBV11-3
d_gene: NA
abundance: NA
CDR3nt: TGTGCCAGCAGCTTGAGGGGGGCTAGCGGTGCAAATGAGCAGTTCTTC
CDR3aa: CASSLRGASGANEQFF

j_gene: TRBJ1-5
v_gene: TRBV5-5
d_gene: NA
abundance: NA
CDR3nt: TGTGCCAGCAGCTTGGAGGGGGGTTGGTATGGGCATCAGCCCCAGCATTTT
CDR3aa: CASSLEGGWYGHQPQHF

j_gene: TRBJ1-5
v_gene: TRBV27
d_gene: NA
abundance: few
CDR3nt: TGTGCCAGCCGGTCCTTGGGTGGCAATCAGCCCCAGCATTTT
CDR3aa: CASRSLGGNQPQHF

j_gene: TRBJ2-6
v_gene: TRBV7-8
d_gene: NA
abundance: NA
CDR3nt: TGTGCCAGCAGCTTCTGGCCCTCTGGGGCCAACGTCCTGACTTTC
CDR3aa: CASSFWPSGANVLTF

j_gene: TRBJ1-5
v_gene: TRBV18
d_gene: NA
abundance: few
CDR3nt: TGTGCCAGCTCACCGGGTCTTCGGGGTTATAGACCGCTACGGTATAGCAATCAGCCCCAGCATTTT
CDR3aa: CASSPGLRGYRPLRYSNQPQHF

j_gene: TRBJ2-5
v_gene: TRBV20-1
d_gene: TRBD2
abundance: NA
CDR3nt: TGCAGTGCTAGTAGGCTAGCGGAAGAAACGGGGACCCAGTACTTC
CDR3aa: CSASRLAEETGTQYF

j_gene: TRBJ2-1
v_gene: TRBV7-2
d_gene: NA
abundance: many
CDR3nt: TGTGCCAGCAGTTTTAGGTTCGGGAACAATGAGCAGTTCTTC
CDR3aa: CASSFRFGNNEQFF